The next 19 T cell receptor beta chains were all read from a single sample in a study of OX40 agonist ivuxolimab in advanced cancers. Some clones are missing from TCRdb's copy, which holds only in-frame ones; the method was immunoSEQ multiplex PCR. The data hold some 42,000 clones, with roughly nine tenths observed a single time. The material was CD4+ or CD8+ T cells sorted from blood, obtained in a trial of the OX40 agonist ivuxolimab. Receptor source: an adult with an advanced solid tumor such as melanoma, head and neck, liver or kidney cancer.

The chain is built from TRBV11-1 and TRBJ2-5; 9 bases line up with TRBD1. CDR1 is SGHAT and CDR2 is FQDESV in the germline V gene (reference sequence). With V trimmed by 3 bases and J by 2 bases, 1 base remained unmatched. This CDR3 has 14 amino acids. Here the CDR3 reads CASSLGTGQETQYF. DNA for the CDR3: TGTGCCAGCAGCTTGGGGACAGGGCAAGAGACCCAGTACTTC.

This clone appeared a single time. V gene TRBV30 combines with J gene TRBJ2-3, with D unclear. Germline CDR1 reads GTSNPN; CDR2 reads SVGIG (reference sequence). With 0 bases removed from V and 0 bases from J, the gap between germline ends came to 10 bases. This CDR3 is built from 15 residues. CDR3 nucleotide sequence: TGTGCCTGGAGTGTAAGCAGCGTGAGCACAGATACGCAGTATTTT. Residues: CAWSVSSVSTDTQYF.

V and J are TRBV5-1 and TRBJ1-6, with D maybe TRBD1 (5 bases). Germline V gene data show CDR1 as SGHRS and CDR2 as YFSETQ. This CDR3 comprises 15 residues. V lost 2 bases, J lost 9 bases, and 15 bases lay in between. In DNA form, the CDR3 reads TGCGCCAGCAGCTTCCTTCAGGGAGAAGGTTCACCCCTCCACTTT. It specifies CASSFLQGEGSPLHF.

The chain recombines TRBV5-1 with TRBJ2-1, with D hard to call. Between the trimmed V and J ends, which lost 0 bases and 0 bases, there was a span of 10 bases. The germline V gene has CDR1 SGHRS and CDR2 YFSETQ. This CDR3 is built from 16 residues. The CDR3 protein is CASSLVAASSYNEQFF. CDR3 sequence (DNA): TGCGCCAGCAGCTTGGTGGCGGCTAGCTCCTACAATGAGCAGTTCTTC.

The CDR3 region is CASSAARGQPQHF. The CDR3 DNA reads TGTGCCAGTAGTGCGGCCCGGGGGCAGCCCCAGCATTTT. The rearrangement joins TRBV19 to TRBJ1-5; tentative D call: TRBD1 (5 bases). Trimming took off 5 bases at V and 7 bases at J, with 12 bases between the two ends. The CDR3 totals 13 residues. Germline lookup yields CDR1 LNHDA and CDR2 SQIVND (reference sequence).

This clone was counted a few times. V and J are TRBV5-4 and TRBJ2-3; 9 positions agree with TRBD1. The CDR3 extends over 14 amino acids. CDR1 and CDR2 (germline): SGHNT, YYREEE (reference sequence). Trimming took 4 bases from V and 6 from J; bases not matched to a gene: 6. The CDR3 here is CASSGTGFGDTQYF. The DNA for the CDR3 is TGTGCCAGCAGCGGGACAGGGTTTGGCGATACGCAGTATTTT.

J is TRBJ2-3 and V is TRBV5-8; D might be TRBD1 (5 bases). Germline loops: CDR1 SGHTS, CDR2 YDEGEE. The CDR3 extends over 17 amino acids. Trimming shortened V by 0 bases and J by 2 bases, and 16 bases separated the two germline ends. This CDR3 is CASSLVRTTLPTDTQYF. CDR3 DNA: TGTGCCAGCAGCTTGGTCCGGACAACCCTCCCCACAGATACGCAGTATTTT.

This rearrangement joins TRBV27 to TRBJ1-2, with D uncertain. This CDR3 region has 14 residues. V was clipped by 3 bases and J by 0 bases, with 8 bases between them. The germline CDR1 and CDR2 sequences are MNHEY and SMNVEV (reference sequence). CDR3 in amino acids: CASSLAAANYGYTF. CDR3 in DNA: TGTGCCAGCAGTTTGGCTGCTGCTAACTATGGCTACACCTTC.

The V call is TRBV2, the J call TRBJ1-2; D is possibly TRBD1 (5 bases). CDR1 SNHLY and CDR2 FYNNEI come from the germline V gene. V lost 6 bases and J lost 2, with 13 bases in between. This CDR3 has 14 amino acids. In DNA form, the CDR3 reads TGTGCCAGCAGGATGGGGCCAGGCAACTATGGCTACACCTTC. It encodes CASRMGPGNYGYTF.

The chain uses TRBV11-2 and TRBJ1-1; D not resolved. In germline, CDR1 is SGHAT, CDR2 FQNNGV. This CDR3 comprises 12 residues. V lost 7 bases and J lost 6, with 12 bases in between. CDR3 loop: CASTPGVSEAFF. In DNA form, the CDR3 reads TGTGCCAGCACCCCCGGGGTTTCTGAAGCTTTCTTT.

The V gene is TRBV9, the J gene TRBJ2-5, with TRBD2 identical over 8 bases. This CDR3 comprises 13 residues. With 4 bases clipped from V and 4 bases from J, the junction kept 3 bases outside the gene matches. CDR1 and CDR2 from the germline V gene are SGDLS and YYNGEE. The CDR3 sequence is CASSIAGGETQYF. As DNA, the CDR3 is TGTGCCAGCAGCATCGCGGGAGGAGAGACCCAGTACTTC.

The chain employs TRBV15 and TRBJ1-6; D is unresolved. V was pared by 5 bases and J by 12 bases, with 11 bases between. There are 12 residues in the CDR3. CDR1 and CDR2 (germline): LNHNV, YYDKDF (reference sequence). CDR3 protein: CATSFSGRPLHF. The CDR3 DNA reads TGTGCCACCAGCTTCAGTGGGCGACCCCTCCACTTT.

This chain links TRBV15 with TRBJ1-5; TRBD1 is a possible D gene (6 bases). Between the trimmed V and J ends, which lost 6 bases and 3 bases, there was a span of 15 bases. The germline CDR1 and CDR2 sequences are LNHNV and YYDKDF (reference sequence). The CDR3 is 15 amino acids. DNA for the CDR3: TGTGCCACCAGAACCGGACAGAGCATCAATCAGCCCCAGCATTTT. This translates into CATRTGQSINQPQHF.

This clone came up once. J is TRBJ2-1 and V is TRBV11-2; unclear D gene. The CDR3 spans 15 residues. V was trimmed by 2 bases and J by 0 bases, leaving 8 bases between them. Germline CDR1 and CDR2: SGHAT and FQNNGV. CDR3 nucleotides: TGTGCCAGCAGCTTATTCAGGAGCTCCTACAATGAGCAGTTCTTC. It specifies CASSLFRSSYNEQFF.

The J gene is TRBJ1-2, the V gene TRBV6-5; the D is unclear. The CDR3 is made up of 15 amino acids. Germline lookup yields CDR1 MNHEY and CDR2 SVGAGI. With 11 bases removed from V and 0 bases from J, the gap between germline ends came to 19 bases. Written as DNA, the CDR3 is TGTGCCTCCTGGGTCAACGGTGAACCTAACTATGGCTACACCTTC. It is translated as CASWVNGEPNYGYTF.

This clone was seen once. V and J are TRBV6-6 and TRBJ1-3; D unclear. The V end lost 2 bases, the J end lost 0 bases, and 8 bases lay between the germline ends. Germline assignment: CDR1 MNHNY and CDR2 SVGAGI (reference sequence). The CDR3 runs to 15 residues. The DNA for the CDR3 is TGTGCCAGCAGTTACACGGATGACTCTGGAAACACCATATATTTT. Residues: CASSYTDDSGNTIYF.

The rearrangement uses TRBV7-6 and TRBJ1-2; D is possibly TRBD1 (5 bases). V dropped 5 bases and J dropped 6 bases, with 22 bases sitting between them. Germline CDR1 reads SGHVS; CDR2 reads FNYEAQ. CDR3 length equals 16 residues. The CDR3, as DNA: TGTGCCAGCAGCCTCAACCCCCAGGGAAATTTGGATGGCTACACCTTC. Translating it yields CASSLNPQGNLDGYTF.

The CDR3 loop reads CASSLAPQDTGELFF. CDR3 sequence (DNA): TGTGCCAGCAGCTTAGCCCCGCAAGACACCGGGGAGCTGTTTTTT. This chain connects TRBV7-8 to TRBJ2-2; no firm D call. The CDR3 spans 15 residues. Per germline, CDR1 SGHVS and CDR2 FQNEAQ. The V gene lost 0 bases and the J gene lost 3 bases, with 8 bases spanning the gap.

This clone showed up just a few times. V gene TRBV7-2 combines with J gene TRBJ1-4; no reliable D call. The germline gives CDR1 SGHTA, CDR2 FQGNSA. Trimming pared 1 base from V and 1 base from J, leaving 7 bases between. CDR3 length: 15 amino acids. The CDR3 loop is CASSLGGRTNEKLFF. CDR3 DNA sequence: TGTGCCAGCAGCTTAGGAGGGCGAACTAATGAAAAACTGTTTTTT.